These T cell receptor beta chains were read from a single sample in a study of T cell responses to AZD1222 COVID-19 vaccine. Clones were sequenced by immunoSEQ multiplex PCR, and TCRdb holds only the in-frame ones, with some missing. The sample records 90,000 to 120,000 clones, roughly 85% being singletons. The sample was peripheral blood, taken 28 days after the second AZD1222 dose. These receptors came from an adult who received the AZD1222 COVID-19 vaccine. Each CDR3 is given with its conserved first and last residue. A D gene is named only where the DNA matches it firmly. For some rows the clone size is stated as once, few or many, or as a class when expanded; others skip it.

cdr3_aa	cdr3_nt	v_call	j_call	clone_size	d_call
CASSQPSGGANEQFF	TGTGCCAGCAGCCAACCTAGCGGGGGGGCCAATGAGCAGTTCTTC	TRBV5-4	TRBJ2-1	NA	TRBD2
CASSSLIGAQGPFYEQYF	TGTGCCAGCAGCTCGCTCATCGGGGCACAGGGGCCCTTCTACGAGCAGTACTTC	TRBV11-2	TRBJ2-7	NA	TRBD1
CASKGRRLAGTGEQFF	TGTGCCAGCAAGGGCCGGCGCCTAGCGGGGACCGGTGAGCAGTTCTTC	TRBV28	TRBJ2-1	NA	TRBD2
CASSTEQNSPLHF	TGCGCCAGCAGCACCGAACAGAATTCACCCCTCCACTTT	TRBV5-1	TRBJ1-6	NA	NA
CASSPKQGASGNTIYF	TGTGCCAGCTCACCCAAACAGGGGGCATCTGGAAACACCATATATTTT	TRBV18	TRBJ1-3	NA	TRBD1
CASSEGTVGNTIYF	TGTGCCAGCAGTGAGGGGACGGTTGGAAACACCATATATTTT	TRBV2	TRBJ1-3	NA	NA
CASSVGGGDTQYF	TGTGCCAGCAGCGTCGGGGGAGGAGATACGCAGTATTTT	TRBV7-6	TRBJ2-3	NA	NA
CASSPLIGNQETQYF	TGTGCCAGCAGCCCCCTTATAGGGAACCAAGAGACCCAGTACTTC	TRBV5-4	TRBJ2-5	NA	NA
CASSLGRQANEKLFF	TGTGCCAGCAGCTTAGGGCGGCAGGCTAATGAAAAACTGTTTTTT	TRBV7-9	TRBJ1-4	once	NA
CASSPLFVRDTQYF	TGTGCCAGCAGCCCCCTTTTCGTCAGAGATACGCAGTATTTT	TRBV13	TRBJ2-3	NA	NA
CASSQGYTEAFF	TGTGCCAGTAGCCAGGGTTACACTGAAGCTTTCTTT	TRBV19	TRBJ1-1	NA	NA
CASSLWQGDSPLHF	TGTGCCAGCAGTTTATGGCAGGGGGATTCACCCCTCCACTTT	TRBV28	TRBJ1-6	NA	TRBD1
CASTPGLRETQYF	TGTGCCAGCACCCCAGGGTTGAGGGAGACCCAGTACTTC	TRBV28	TRBJ2-5	NA	NA
CASSLDGRSTDTQYF	TGTGCCAGCAGCTTAGATGGCCGAAGCACAGATACGCAGTATTTT	TRBV7-6	TRBJ2-3	NA	NA
CASSLREGSGNTIYF	TGTGCCAGCAGCTTGAGGGAAGGCTCTGGAAACACCATATATTTT	TRBV5-4	TRBJ1-3	NA	NA
CASSKRAGVSNTGELFF	TGTGCCAGTAGTAAAAGAGCGGGGGTATCGAACACCGGGGAGCTGTTTTTT	TRBV19	TRBJ2-2	few	TRBD2
CASSLEGGRVIHGYTF	TGTGCCAGCAGCTTGGAGGGAGGCAGGGTCATACATGGCTACACCTTC	TRBV5-5	TRBJ1-2	NA	NA
CASSVGTGVEQYF	TGTGCCAGCAGTGTTGGGACAGGGGTCGAGCAGTACTTC	TRBV25-1	TRBJ2-7	NA	TRBD1
CASSLALFGEAFF	TGTGCCAGCAGTTTAGCGCTGTTCGGGGAAGCTTTCTTT	TRBV12-3/TRBV12-4	TRBJ1-1	NA	NA
CASSLGQGHYGYTF	TGTGCCAGCAGCTTGGGACAGGGCCACTATGGCTACACCTTC	TRBV5-6	TRBJ1-2	NA	TRBD1
CASTLSGASPYEQYF	TGTGCCAGCACCCTTAGCGGGGCTTCTCCCTACGAGCAGTACTTC	TRBV6-5	TRBJ2-7	NA	TRBD2
CATSGLGQGEDTQYF	TGTGCCACCAGTGGTCTGGGACAGGGGGAAGATACGCAGTATTTT	TRBV24-1	TRBJ2-3	NA	TRBD1
CASSPSGGLELFF	TGTGCCAGCAGTCCATCAGGGGGTTTGGAACTGTTTTTT	TRBV6-5	TRBJ1-4	NA	TRBD1
CASSDLGGPTGNTIYF	TGTGCCAGCAGCGACCTCGGGGGGCCCACTGGAAACACCATATATTTT	TRBV7-2	TRBJ1-3	NA	NA
CASSETGRTGELFF	TGTGCCAGCAGTGAGACGGGAAGAACCGGGGAGCTGTTTTTT	TRBV2	TRBJ2-2	NA	NA
CASSGTYQETQYF	TGTGCCAGCAGTGGGACTTATCAAGAGACCCAGTACTTC	TRBV12-3/TRBV12-4	TRBJ2-5	NA	NA
CASSLPGQVDSGNTIYF	TGTGCCAGCAGTCTACCCGGGCAGGTCGACTCTGGAAACACCATATATTTT	TRBV28	TRBJ1-3	few	NA
CASSLAITNTEAFF	TGTGCCAGCAGCTTGGCCATAACTAACACTGAAGCTTTCTTT	TRBV5-4	TRBJ1-1	NA	NA